The next 25 T cell receptor beta chains were all read from a single sample in a study of T cell responses to AZD1222 COVID-19 vaccine. Using immunoSEQ multiplex PCR, the repertoire was profiled, and TCRdb retains in-frame clones only, with some absent. The sample shows approximately 150,000 clones, 89% of them seen only once. The sequences come from peripheral blood, collected on day 0 of AZD1222 vaccination. The receptors stem from an adult in good health.

The rearrangement links TRBV28 to TRBJ1-1, with 7 bases fitting TRBD1. The trim removed 4 bases at V and 10 bases at J, leaving 6 bases unmatched. The CDR3 spans 12 residues. Germline assignment: CDR1 MDHEN and CDR2 SYDVKM. CDR3 protein: CASSSDRVTAFF. The CDR3 nucleotides read TGTGCCAGCAGTTCCGACAGGGTGACAGCTTTCTTT.

This rearrangement joins TRBV29-1 to TRBJ1-1; D gene ambiguous. This CDR3 has 14 amino acids. Trimming stripped 4 bases from V and 0 bases from J, with 12 bases between. Germline V gene data show CDR1 as SQVTM and CDR2 as ANQGSEA. CDR3 residues: CSVGNYGLNTEAFF. CDR3 nucleotide sequence: TGCAGCGTTGGAAATTACGGCCTGAACACTGAAGCTTTCTTT.

The chain carries TRBV7-8 and TRBJ1-2; 9 bases line up with TRBD1. The CDR3 is made up of 13 amino acids. Per germline, CDR1 SGHVS and CDR2 FQNEAQ. V shed 3 bases and J 12 bases; nucleotides not matched to a gene: 8. Here the CDR3 DNA reads TGTGCCAGCAGCTTGGAAAACGGACAGGGGAACACCTTC. Encoded protein: CASSLENGQGNTF.

This clone was detected only once. J is TRBJ2-5 and V is TRBV2; D may be TRBD1 or TRBD2 (5 bases each). Trimming removed 6 bases from V and 1 base from J, with 9 bases in between. CDR3 length: 13 amino acids. Germline assignment: CDR1 SNHLY and CDR2 FYNNEI. The CDR3 sequence: CASRRGVQETQYF. Here the CDR3 DNA reads TGTGCCAGCAGAAGAGGGGTCCAAGAGACCCAGTACTTC.

The genes are TRBV10-3 and TRBJ2-1, with D tentatively TRBD2 (5 bases). Germline lookup yields CDR1 ENHRY and CDR2 SYGVKD. V was shortened by 8 bases and J by 9 bases, with 17 bases between the two germline ends. This CDR3 has 13 residues. The chain's CDR3 is CAIGETGGGEQFF. CDR3 sequence (DNA): TGTGCCATCGGGGAAACTGGAGGCGGTGAGCAGTTCTTC.

The genes are TRBV5-4 and TRBJ1-1, with D perhaps TRBD1 (6 bases). Trimming left V 5 bases short and J 4 bases short, with 12 bases between. CDR1 SGHNT and CDR2 YYREEE come from the germline V gene (reference sequence). This CDR3 has 13 residues. The CDR3 region is CASRPGTSTEAFF. The CDR3 coding sequence is TGTGCCAGCAGACCCGGGACAAGCACTGAAGCTTTCTTT. Combining the CDR3 with reference TRBV5-4 and TRBJ1-1 gives the whole variable domain ETGVTQSPTHLIKTRGQQVTLRCSSQSGHNTVSWYQQALGQGPQFIFQYYREEENGRGNFPPRFSGLQFPNYSSELNVNALELDDSALYLCASRPGTSTEAFFGQGTRLTVV.

V and J are TRBV4-3 and TRBJ2-6, with D perhaps being TRBD1 or TRBD2 (6 bases each). Germline CDR1 reads LGHNA; CDR2 reads YSLEER. V was trimmed by 0 bases and J by 3 bases, leaving 12 bases between them. CDR3 size: 17 residues. CDR3 in DNA: TGCGCCAGCAGCCAAGAACCGGGGGCGCTTGGGGCCAACGTCCTGACTTTC. Protein product: CASSQEPGALGANVLTF.

V usage is TRBV7-8 and J usage is TRBJ2-1, with 11 bases lining up with TRBD2. The ends lost 4 bases at V and 4 bases at J; junction bases unmatched: 3. CDR1 and CDR2 (germline): SGHVS, FQNEAQ. The CDR3 is 15 amino acids. This CDR3 is CASSSGTSGYNEQFF. The CDR3 coding sequence is TGTGCCAGCAGCTCCGGGACTAGCGGATACAATGAGCAGTTCTTC.

Here the CDR3 reads CASSTVTGGITEAFF. In DNA form, the CDR3 reads TGTGCCAGCAGCACCGTGACAGGGGGCATCACTGAAGCTTTCTTT. The V and J genes are TRBV11-2 and TRBJ1-1; 10 bases match TRBD1. This CDR3 region has 15 residues. Unmatched junction bases numbered 7, after V lost 5 bases and J lost 4 bases. Germline V gives CDR1 SGHAT, CDR2 FQNNGV.

This sequence joins TRBV9 and TRBJ1-2, with a tentative D call TRBD1 (5 bases). V was trimmed by 0 bases and J by 8 bases, leaving 8 bases between them. The germline gives CDR1 SGDLS, CDR2 YYNGEE. The length of the CDR3 is 12 residues. The CDR3 loop reads CASSVAGGGYTF. CDR3 sequence (DNA): TGTGCCAGCAGCGTAGCCGGGGGAGGCTACACCTTC.

The chain carries TRBV9 and TRBJ2-1; TRBD2 matches 11 bases. From germline, CDR1 is SGDLS and CDR2 YYNGEE. V gave up 4 bases and J gave up 4 bases; unmatched junction bases: 1. The CDR3 is 14 residues long. The CDR3 sequence is CASSRLAGYNEQFF. The CDR3 DNA is TGTGCCAGCAGCCGACTAGCGGGGTACAATGAGCAGTTCTTC.

CDR3 DNA: TGTGCCCACGCGGGTTCAGGGGCCTCCTACGAGCAGTACTTC. This codes for CAHAGSGASYEQYF. The chain employs TRBV28 and TRBJ2-7; tentative D call: TRBD1 (6 bases). Trimming left V 11 bases short and J 0 bases short, with 17 bases between. This CDR3 is built from 14 residues. Per the germline V gene, CDR1 is MDHEN and CDR2 is SYDVKM.

This chain links TRBV28 with TRBJ2-5, with a tentative D call TRBD1 (6 bases). Trimming cost V 3 bases and J 3 bases, with 14 bases left between them. The CDR3 length is 15 residues. Germline values: CDR1 MDHEN, CDR2 SYDVKM. As DNA, the CDR3 is TGTGCCAGCAGTTTCGCAGGGGCGAGGAAAGAGACCCAGTACTTC. Its protein is CASSFAGARKETQYF.

The V call is TRBV5-4, the J call TRBJ2-7; D is unresolved. The CDR3 is 13 amino acids. V was shortened by 3 bases and J by 5 bases, with 12 bases between the two germline ends. Germline lookup yields CDR1 SGHNT and CDR2 YYREEE (reference sequence). CDR3 sequence: CASSSTPRDEQYF. In DNA, the CDR3 is TGTGCCAGCAGCTCCACGCCAAGGGACGAGCAGTACTTC.

This rearrangement joins TRBV19 to TRBJ2-6; the match to TRBD1 covers 9 bases. Per germline, CDR1 LNHDA and CDR2 SQIVND (reference sequence). J lost 2 bases, V lost 5 bases, and 7 bases had no gene match. CDR3 length: 17 residues. CDR3 in DNA: TGTGCCAGTAGTGCCAAAAGGGACAGGGCTGGGGCCAACGTCCTGACTTTC. This translates into CASSAKRDRAGANVLTF.

The chain recombines TRBV12-3 or TRBV12-4 with TRBJ1-2, with 9 positions matching TRBD1. J was trimmed by 7 bases and V by 6 bases; bases with no gene match: 6. CDR3 length equals 13 residues. The CDR3 protein is CASRGQGTGGYTF. In DNA form, the CDR3 reads TGTGCCAGCAGAGGACAGGGGACCGGTGGCTACACCTTC.

The chain employs TRBV18 and TRBJ2-3; 8 bases align to TRBD1. Germline trimming cut 3 bases from V and 4 bases from J; bases unmatched to any gene: 6. This CDR3 comprises 15 residues. The germline V gene has CDR1 KGHSH and CDR2 LQKENI. The CDR3 protein is CASSPPGGASDTQYF. The CDR3 DNA reads as TGTGCCAGCTCACCCCCAGGGGGCGCCTCAGATACGCAGTATTTT.

The V call is TRBV4-2, the J call TRBJ2-3; D unresolved. In germline, CDR1 is LGHNA, CDR2 YNFKEQ. The CDR3 totals 14 residues. V was trimmed by 4 bases and J by 7 bases, leaving 15 bases between them. In nucleotides, the CDR3 is TGTGCCAGCAGCCCGGCCGGCGCGACCTATACGCAGTATTTT. Translating it yields CASSPAGATYTQYF.

This clone was seen a single time. The chain recombines TRBV28 with TRBJ1-1; D not certain. Trimming removed 0 bases from V and 1 base from J, with 6 bases in between. The CDR3 extends over 14 amino acids. Looked up from germline, CDR1 is MDHEN and CDR2 is SYDVKM. CDR3 coding DNA: TGTGCCAGCAGTTTATGGGGAGAGAACACTGAAGCTTTCTTT. This gives the protein CASSLWGENTEAFF.

The V gene is TRBV28, the J gene TRBJ1-2; D is undetermined. Deletions cut 4 bases from V and 5 bases from J, with 11 bases between. Germline values: CDR1 MDHEN, CDR2 SYDVKM. The CDR3 runs 13 residues. The CDR3 here is CASSSRTEYGYTF. Written as DNA, the CDR3 is TGTGCCAGCAGTTCCCGGACGGAGTATGGCTACACCTTC.

The chain has TRBV5-1 and TRBJ2-3, with 10 bases lining up with TRBD2. Per the germline V gene, CDR1 is SGHRS and CDR2 is YFSETQ. The CDR3 contains 15 residues. With V trimmed by 7 bases and J by 1 base, 6 bases remained unmatched. The CDR3 coding sequence is TGCGCCAGCCAACTAGCGGGAATGGGCACAGATACGCAGTATTTT. This translates into CASQLAGMGTDTQYF.

This chain connects TRBV15 to TRBJ2-6, with D perhaps TRBD2 (7 bases). Germline V CDR1 and CDR2: LNHNV, YYDKDF (reference sequence). Trimming took off 3 bases at V and 2 bases at J, with 11 bases between the two ends. The CDR3 spans 16 residues. The CDR3 region is CATSRGGAAGANVLTF. The CDR3 DNA reads as TGTGCCACCAGCAGGGGGGGGGCTGCTGGGGCCAACGTCCTGACTTTC.

The chain combines TRBV7-8 with TRBJ2-1; D not resolved. This CDR3 is 12 amino acids long. The germline V gene encodes CDR1 SGHVS and CDR2 FQNEAQ. V shed 5 bases and J shed 10 bases, with 12 bases lying between them. Written as DNA, the CDR3 is TGTGCCAGCAGCCAAACCTCGTCGGAGCAGTTCTTC. Its translation: CASSQTSSEQFF.

The chain employs TRBV11-2 and TRBJ2-1; 9 bases are a match to TRBD2. CDR1 is SGHAT, CDR2 FQNNGV, per germline. The CDR3 spans 17 residues. V lost 4 bases, J lost 1 base, and 8 bases stayed unmatched. The CDR3 bases are TGTGCCAGCAGCTCTTACCGACTAGCGGAGTCCTACAATGAGCAGTTCTTC. Translated, it gives CASSSYRLAESYNEQFF.

The chain joins TRBV6-5 to TRBJ2-5, with a possible D match to TRBD1 (5 bases). The CDR3 is 14 amino acids. Trimming shortened V by 4 bases and J by 4 bases, and 13 bases separated the two germline ends. Germline-derived CDR1 and CDR2 are MNHEY and SVGAGI. CDR3 nucleotides: TGTGCCAGCAGTTCCCGACAGTTCCGAGAGACCCAGTACTTC. As protein: CASSSRQFRETQYF.